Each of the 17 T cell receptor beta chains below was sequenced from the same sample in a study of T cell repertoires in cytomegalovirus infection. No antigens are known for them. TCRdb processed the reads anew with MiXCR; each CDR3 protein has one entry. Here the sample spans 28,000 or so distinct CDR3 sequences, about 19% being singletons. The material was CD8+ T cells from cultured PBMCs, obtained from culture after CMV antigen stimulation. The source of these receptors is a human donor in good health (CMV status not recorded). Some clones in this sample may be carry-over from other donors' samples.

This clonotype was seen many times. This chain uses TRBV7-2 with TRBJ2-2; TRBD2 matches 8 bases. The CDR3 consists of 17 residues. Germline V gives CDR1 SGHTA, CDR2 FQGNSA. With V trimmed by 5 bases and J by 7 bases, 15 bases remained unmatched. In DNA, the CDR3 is TGTGCCAGCAGCGATCTAATTGGACTAGCTGTGGGCGGGGAGCTGTTTTTT. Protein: CASSDLIGLAVGGELFF.

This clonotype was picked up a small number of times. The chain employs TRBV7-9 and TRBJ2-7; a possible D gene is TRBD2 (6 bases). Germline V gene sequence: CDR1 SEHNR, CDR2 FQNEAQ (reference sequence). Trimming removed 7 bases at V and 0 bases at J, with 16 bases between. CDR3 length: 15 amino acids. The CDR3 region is CASMGRHGSSYEQYF. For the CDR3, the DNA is TGTGCCAGCATGGGGAGGCACGGGAGCTCCTACGAGCAGTACTTC.

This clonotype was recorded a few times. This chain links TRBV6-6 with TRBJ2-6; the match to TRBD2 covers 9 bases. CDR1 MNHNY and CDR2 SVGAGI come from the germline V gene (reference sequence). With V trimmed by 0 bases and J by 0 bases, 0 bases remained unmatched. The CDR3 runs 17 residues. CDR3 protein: CASSYSAGGSGANVLTF. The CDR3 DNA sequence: TGTGCCAGCAGTTACTCAGCGGGAGGCTCTGGGGCCAACGTCCTGACTTTC.

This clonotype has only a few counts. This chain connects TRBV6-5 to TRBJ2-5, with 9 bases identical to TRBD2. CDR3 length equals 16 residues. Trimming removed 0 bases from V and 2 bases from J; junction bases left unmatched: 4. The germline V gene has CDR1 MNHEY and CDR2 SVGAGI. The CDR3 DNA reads TGTGCCAGCAGTTACTCGGGTAGCGGGGGACAAGAGACCCAGTACTTC. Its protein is CASSYSGSGGQETQYF.

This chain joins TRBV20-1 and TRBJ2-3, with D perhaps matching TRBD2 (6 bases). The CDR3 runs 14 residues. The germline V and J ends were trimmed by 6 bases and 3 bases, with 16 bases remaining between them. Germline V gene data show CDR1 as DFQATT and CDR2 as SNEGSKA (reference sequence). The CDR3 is CSAKSGRRTDTQYF. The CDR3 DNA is TGCAGTGCCAAAAGCGGGCGGAGAACAGATACGCAGTATTTT.

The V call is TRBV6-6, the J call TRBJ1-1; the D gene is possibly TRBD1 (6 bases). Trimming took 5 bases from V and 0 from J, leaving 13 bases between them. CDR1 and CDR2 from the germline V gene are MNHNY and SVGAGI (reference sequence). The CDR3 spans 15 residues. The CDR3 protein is CASSIIRGMNTEAFF. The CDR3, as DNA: TGTGCCAGCAGTATTATCAGGGGTATGAACACTGAAGCTTTCTTT.

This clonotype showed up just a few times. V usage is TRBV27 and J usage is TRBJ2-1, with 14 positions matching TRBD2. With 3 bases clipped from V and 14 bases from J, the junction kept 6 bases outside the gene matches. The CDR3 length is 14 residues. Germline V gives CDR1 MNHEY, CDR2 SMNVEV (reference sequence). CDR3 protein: CASSLGLAGDREFF. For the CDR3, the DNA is TGTGCCAGCAGTTTGGGACTAGCGGGAGATAGAGAGTTCTTC.

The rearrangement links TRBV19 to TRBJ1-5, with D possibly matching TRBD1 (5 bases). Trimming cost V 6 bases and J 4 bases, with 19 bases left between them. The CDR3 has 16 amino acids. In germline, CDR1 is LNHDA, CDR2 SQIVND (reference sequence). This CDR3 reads CASRDSAGASNQPQHF. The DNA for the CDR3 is TGTGCCAGTAGGGACTCCGCCGGGGCTTCTAATCAGCCCCAGCATTTT. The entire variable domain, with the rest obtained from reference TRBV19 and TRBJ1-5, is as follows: DGGITQSPKYLFRKEGQNVTLSCEQNLNHDAMYWYRQDPGQGLRLIYYSQIVNDFQKGDIAEGYSVSREKKESFPLTVTSAQKNPTAFYLCASRDSAGASNQPQHFGDGTRLSIL.

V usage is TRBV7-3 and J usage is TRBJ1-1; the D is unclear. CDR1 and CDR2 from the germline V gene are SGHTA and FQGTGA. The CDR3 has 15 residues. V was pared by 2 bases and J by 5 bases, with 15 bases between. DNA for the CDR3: TGTGCCAGCAGCTTAGAAGGAGCAGGCAGAACTGAAGCTTTCTTT. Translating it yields CASSLEGAGRTEAFF.

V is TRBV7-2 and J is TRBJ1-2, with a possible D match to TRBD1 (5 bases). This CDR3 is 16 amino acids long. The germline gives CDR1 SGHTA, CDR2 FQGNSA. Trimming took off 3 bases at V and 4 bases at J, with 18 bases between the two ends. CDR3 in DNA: TGTGCCAGCAGCTTCCGCACAGGTGCCTCTTCCTATGGCTACACCTTC. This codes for CASSFRTGASSYGYTF.

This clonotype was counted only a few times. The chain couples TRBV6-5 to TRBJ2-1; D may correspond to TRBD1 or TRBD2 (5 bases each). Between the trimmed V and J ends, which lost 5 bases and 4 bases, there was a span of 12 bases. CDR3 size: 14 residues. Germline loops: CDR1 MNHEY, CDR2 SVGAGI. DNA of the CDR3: TGTGCCAGCAGTATTATTGAGGGGTACAATGAGCAGTTCTTC. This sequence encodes CASSIIEGYNEQFF.

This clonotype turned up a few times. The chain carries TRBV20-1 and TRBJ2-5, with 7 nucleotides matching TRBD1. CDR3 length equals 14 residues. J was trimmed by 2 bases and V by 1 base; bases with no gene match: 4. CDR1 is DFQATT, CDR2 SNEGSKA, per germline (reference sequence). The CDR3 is CSARAGTAQETQYF. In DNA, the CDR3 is TGCAGTGCTAGAGCCGGGACAGCACAAGAGACCCAGTACTTC.

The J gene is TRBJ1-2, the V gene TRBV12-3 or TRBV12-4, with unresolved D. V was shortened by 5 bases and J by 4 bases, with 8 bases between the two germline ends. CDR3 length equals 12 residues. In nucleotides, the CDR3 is TGTGCCAGCAGTCTCGTATCCTATGGCTACACCTTC. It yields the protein CASSLVSYGYTF.

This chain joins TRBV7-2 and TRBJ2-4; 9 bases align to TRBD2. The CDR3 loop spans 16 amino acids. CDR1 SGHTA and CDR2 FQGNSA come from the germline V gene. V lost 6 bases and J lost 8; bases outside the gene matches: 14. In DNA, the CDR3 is TGTGCCAGCAGTCCCCTGAGGGCTAGCGGGACAGACATTCAGTACTTC. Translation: CASSPLRASGTDIQYF. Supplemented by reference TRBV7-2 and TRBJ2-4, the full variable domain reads GAGVSQSPSNKVTEKGKDVELRCDPISGHTALYWYRQSLGQGLEFLIYFQGNSAPDKSGLPSDRFSAERTGGSVSTLTIQRTQQEDSAVYLCASSPLRASGTDIQYFGAGTRLSVL.

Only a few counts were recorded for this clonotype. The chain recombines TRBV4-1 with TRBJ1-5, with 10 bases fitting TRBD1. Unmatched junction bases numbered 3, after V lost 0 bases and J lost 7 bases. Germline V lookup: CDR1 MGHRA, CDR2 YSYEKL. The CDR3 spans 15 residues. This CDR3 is CASSQERTGGQPQHF. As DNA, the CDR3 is TGCGCCAGCAGCCAAGAACGGACAGGGGGACAGCCCCAGCATTTT.

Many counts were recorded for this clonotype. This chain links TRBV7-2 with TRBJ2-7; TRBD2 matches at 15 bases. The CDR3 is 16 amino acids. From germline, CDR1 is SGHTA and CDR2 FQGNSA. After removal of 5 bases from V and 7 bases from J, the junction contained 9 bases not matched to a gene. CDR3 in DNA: TGTGCCAGCAGCCCGCGATGGACTAGCGGGGGGGGAGAGCAGTACTTC. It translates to CASSPRWTSGGGEQYF.

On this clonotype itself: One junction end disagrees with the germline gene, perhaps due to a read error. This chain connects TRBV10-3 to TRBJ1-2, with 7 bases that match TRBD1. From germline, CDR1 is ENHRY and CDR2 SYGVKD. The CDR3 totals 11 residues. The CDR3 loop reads CAICEGQGYTF. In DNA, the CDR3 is TGTGCCATCTGTGAGGGACAGGGCTACACCTTC.